These 23 T cell receptor beta chains were sequenced from one sample in a study of blood T cell repertoires in COVID-19. This table comes from immunoSEQ multiplex PCR, and its TCRdb copy is limited to in-frame clones, with some not included. There are 85,000 or so clones in the sample; 90% to 95% occur only once, and around 4% lies in the top ten. Sequenced: peripheral blood. Receptors originate from a human donor with active COVID-19. The donor label of this sample is uncertain.

This chain uses TRBV6-5 with TRBJ2-7; 7 positions match TRBD1. V lost 8 bases and J lost 2; bases outside the gene matches: 12. The germline gives CDR1 MNHEY, CDR2 SVGAGI. The CDR3 is 15 amino acids. CDR3 protein: CASGTPDRAPYEQYF. The CDR3 bases are TGTGCCAGCGGAACCCCCGACAGGGCCCCCTACGAGCAGTACTTC.

This chain links TRBV4-3 with TRBJ1-6; tentative D call: TRBD1 (5 bases). CDR3 length equals 17 residues. Germline values: CDR1 LGHNA, CDR2 YSLEER. The V gene lost 0 bases and the J gene lost 10 bases, with 19 bases spanning the gap. The CDR3 loop is CASSQDSQGSFKSPLHF. In DNA form, the CDR3 reads TGCGCCAGCAGCCAAGATAGCCAGGGAAGTTTTAAATCACCCCTCCACTTT.

For the CDR3, the DNA is TGTGCCAGCAGCTCACGGACTAGCAAAGAGACCCAGTACTTC. Protein: CASSSRTSKETQYF. The V gene is TRBV9, the J gene TRBJ2-5; 8 bases map to TRBD2. Germline lookup yields CDR1 SGDLS and CDR2 YYNGEE. J lost 3 bases, V lost 4 bases, and 5 bases had no gene match. CDR3 length: 14 amino acids.

The V and J genes are TRBV19 and TRBJ1-5; no firm D call. The V end was cut by 6 bases, the J end by 3 bases, with 15 bases between. Germline values: CDR1 LNHDA, CDR2 SQIVND (reference sequence). The CDR3 totals 15 residues. The CDR3 nucleotides read TGTGCCAGTAGGCAATCGGCGGGCTACAATCAGCCCCAGCATTTT. Its protein product is CASRQSAGYNQPQHF.

The V gene is TRBV24-1, the J gene TRBJ1-5, with D possibly TRBD1 on 6 matching bases. The V and J ends lost 6 bases and 4 bases respectively, with 12 bases between them. This CDR3 region has 14 residues. Germline V gene data show CDR1 as KGHDR and CDR2 as SFDVKD. CDR3 sequence (DNA): TGTGCCACCAGTAAAAGCACAGGGAATCAGCCCCAGCATTTT. Translated, it gives CATSKSTGNQPQHF.

This clone was seen once. The chain carries TRBV6-2 or TRBV6-3 and TRBJ2-3, with TRBD1 matching 8 bases. Germline trimming cut 4 bases from V and 1 base from J; bases unmatched to any gene: 1. The CDR3 extends over 14 amino acids. Germline loops: CDR1 MNHEY, CDR2 SVGEGT. CDR3 sequence reads: CASSWGQGTDTQYF. In DNA, the CDR3 is TGTGCCAGCAGTTGGGGACAGGGCACAGATACGCAGTATTTT.

The chain employs TRBV5-1 and TRBJ1-1; 11 bases map to TRBD1. This CDR3 is built from 16 residues. V shed 0 bases, J shed 3 bases, and the junction held 4 bases outside the gene matches. The germline gives CDR1 SGHRS, CDR2 YFSETQ. CDR3: CASSLGGTGGYTEAFF. Here the CDR3 DNA reads TGCGCCAGCAGCTTGGGCGGGACAGGGGGGTACACTGAAGCTTTCTTT.

The gene calls are TRBV5-1 and TRBJ1-2; D may be TRBD1 (5 bases). Germline CDR1 reads SGHRS; CDR2 reads YFSETQ. This CDR3 is built from 13 residues. The V end was cut by 5 bases, the J end by 4 bases, with 12 bases between. The CDR3 protein is CASRETGPYGYTF. CDR3 DNA sequence: TGCGCCAGCAGGGAAACAGGCCCCTATGGCTACACCTTC.

This sequence joins TRBV7-2 and TRBJ2-3; D not resolved. Germline V gene sequence: CDR1 SGHTA, CDR2 FQGNSA. The CDR3 spans 16 residues. Trimming took 4 bases from V and 2 from J, leaving 16 bases between them. CDR3 DNA: TGTGCCAGCAGCTCGGATAGCTCATTAACCACAGATACGCAGTATTTT. Protein sequence: CASSSDSSLTTDTQYF.

The chain joins TRBV6-2 or TRBV6-3 to TRBJ2-2; D is possibly TRBD1 (5 bases). V dropped 0 bases and J dropped 5 bases, with 19 bases sitting between them. The germline CDR1 and CDR2 sequences are MNHEY and SVGEGT. CDR3 length equals 18 residues. The CDR3 region is CASSYSSTAQRRTGELFF. CDR3 DNA sequence: TGTGCCAGCAGTTACTCCTCGACAGCTCAAAGAAGGACCGGGGAGCTGTTTTTT.

The CDR3 coding sequence is TGTGCCAGCACCACCCCCGGGACAGGGGGCGACGAGCAGTACTTC. Its protein product is CASTTPGTGGDEQYF. J is TRBJ2-7 and V is TRBV7-6; TRBD1 aligns across 12 bases. This CDR3 has 15 amino acids. CDR1 is SGHVS and CDR2 is FNYEAQ in the germline V gene. Trimming took 7 bases from V and 5 from J; bases not matched to a gene: 9.

The V gene is TRBV28, the J gene TRBJ2-7, with D tentatively TRBD2 (5 bases). V shed 10 bases and J shed 2 bases, with 15 bases lying between them. This CDR3 comprises 13 residues. Germline-derived CDR1 and CDR2 are MDHEN and SYDVKM. The CDR3 DNA is TGTGCCACCGAGAGGACTGGAACCTACGAGCAGTACTTC. This sequence encodes CATERTGTYEQYF.

V usage is TRBV3-1 (or the pseudogene TRBV3-2) and J usage is TRBJ2-1; D might be TRBD2 (5 bases). CDR3 length equals 14 residues. V was shortened by 4 bases and J by 7 bases, with 14 bases between the two germline ends. Per the germline V gene, CDR1 is LGHDT and CDR2 is YNNKEL (reference sequence). Here the CDR3 reads CASSLERVRNEQFF. The CDR3 bases are TGTGCCAGCAGCCTTGAGAGGGTAAGAAATGAGCAGTTCTTC.

CDR3 DNA: TGTGCCAGCAGTCCCAGGATCGGCCCCTACAATGAGCAGTTCTTC. Protein sequence: CASSPRIGPYNEQFF. V is TRBV6-5 and J is TRBJ2-1; D not certain. Germline CDR1 MNHEY, CDR2 SVGAGI. V was pared by 5 bases and J by 2 bases, with 13 bases between. CDR3 length equals 15 residues.

The V call is TRBV3-1 (or the pseudogene TRBV3-2), the J call TRBJ2-3; 12 nucleotides match TRBD2. CDR3 length: 18 residues. V was clipped by 7 bases and J by 3 bases; unmatched bases: 14. CDR1 is LGHDT and CDR2 is YNNKEL in the germline V gene (reference sequence). In DNA, the CDR3 is TGTGCCAGCACCAAAAGGCTAGCGGGGGGGTCCCCGACAGATACGCAGTATTTT. Amino acid sequence: CASTKRLAGGSPTDTQYF.

The rearrangement links TRBV9 to TRBJ1-2; tentative D call: TRBD1 (5 bases). V was trimmed by 0 bases and J by 4 bases, leaving 10 bases between them. This CDR3 contains 14 residues. Germline V gene sequence: CDR1 SGDLS, CDR2 YYNGEE. CDR3 bases: TGTGCCAGCAGCGTAGATCCAGGGTTCTATGGCTACACCTTC. This translates into CASSVDPGFYGYTF.

This clone has only a few counts. The rearrangement joins TRBV5-8 to TRBJ2-7; 9 bases align to TRBD1. Losses at the gene ends were 7 bases for V and 9 bases for J; bases not matched to a gene: 23. From germline, CDR1 is SGHTS and CDR2 YDEGEE. The CDR3 is 17 amino acids. Here the CDR3 DNA reads TGTGCCAGCGGGCTTGCAACCGCCCGGGACAGGGATAGTGGGCAGTACTTC. This encodes CASGLATARDRDSGQYF.

The rearrangement uses TRBV5-4 and TRBJ1-1, with TRBD1 matching 8 bases. The V segment lost 3 bases and the J segment 5 bases; nucleotides outside the gene matches: 9. The CDR3 covers 15 residues. CDR1 is SGHNT, CDR2 YYREEE, per germline (reference sequence). The CDR3 DNA reads as TGTGCCAGCAGCTCGCAGCAGGGGGCTCAAACTGAAGCTTTCTTT. Its protein product is CASSSQQGAQTEAFF.

In the case of this clone: Other DNA variants within this sample encode the same CDR3. The gene calls are TRBV5-1 and TRBJ2-3; 9 nucleotides agree with TRBD2. The CDR3 spans 16 residues. Germline trimming cut 0 bases from V and 3 bases from J; bases unmatched to any gene: 5. CDR1 is SGHRS and CDR2 is YFSETQ in the germline V gene. CDR3 amino acids: CASSLAAGGRTDTQYF. CDR3 nucleotide sequence: TGCGCCAGCAGCTTGGCGGCGGGGGGGCGAACAGATACGCAGTATTTT.

The V call is TRBV5-1, the J call TRBJ1-1, with 10 nucleotides matching TRBD1. Germline CDR1 is SGHRS and CDR2 is YFSETQ. The CDR3 runs to 16 residues. V was pared by 2 bases and J by 7 bases, with 11 bases of the junction left unmatched. This CDR3 is CASSFGTGQGTGEAFF. DNA for the CDR3: TGCGCCAGCAGCTTTGGGACGGGACAGGGGACGGGTGAAGCTTTCTTT.

CDR3 sequence: CASSYHPVSNQPQHF. DNA of the CDR3: TGTGCCAGCAGTTACCATCCGGTTAGCAATCAGCCCCAGCATTTT. The chain combines TRBV6-6 with TRBJ1-5; D is unresolved. This CDR3 spans 15 amino acids. V lost 2 bases to trimming and J lost 0 bases, with 8 bases between them. Germline V gene sequence: CDR1 MNHNY, CDR2 SVGAGI (reference sequence).

The V gene is TRBV6-2 or TRBV6-3, the J gene TRBJ2-7; weak D call: TRBD1 (6 bases). V was pared by 6 bases and J by 3 bases, with 18 bases between. The CDR3 consists of 15 residues. The germline V gene encodes CDR1 MNHEY and CDR2 SVGEGT. The CDR3 region is CASSHGTNPRYEQYF. In DNA, the CDR3 is TGTGCCAGCAGCCACGGGACAAATCCGCGCTACGAGCAGTACTTC.

The chain employs TRBV5-1 and TRBJ1-1; no firm D call. The CDR3 is made up of 13 amino acids. With 3 bases removed from V and 1 base from J, the gap between germline ends came to 7 bases. Germline V lookup: CDR1 SGHRS, CDR2 YFSETQ. Here the CDR3 DNA reads TGCGCCAGCAGCTCGGCGGGGAACACTGAAGCTTTCTTT. Translating it yields CASSSAGNTEAFF.